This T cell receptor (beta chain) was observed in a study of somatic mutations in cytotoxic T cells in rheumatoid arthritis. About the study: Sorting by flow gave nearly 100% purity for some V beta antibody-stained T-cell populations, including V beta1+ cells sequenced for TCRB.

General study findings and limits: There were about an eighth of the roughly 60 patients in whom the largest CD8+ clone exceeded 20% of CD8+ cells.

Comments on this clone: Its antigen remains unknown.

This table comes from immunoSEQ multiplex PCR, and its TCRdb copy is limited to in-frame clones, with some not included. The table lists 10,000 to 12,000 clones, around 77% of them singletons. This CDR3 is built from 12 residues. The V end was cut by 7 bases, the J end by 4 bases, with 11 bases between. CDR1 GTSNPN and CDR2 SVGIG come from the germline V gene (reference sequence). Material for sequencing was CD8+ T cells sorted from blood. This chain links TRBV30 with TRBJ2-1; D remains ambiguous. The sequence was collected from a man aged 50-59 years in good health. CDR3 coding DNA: TGTGCCTCCAGGCACAGTTACAATGAGCAGTTCTTC. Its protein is CASRHSYNEQFF.